This T cell receptor beta chain was sequenced during a study of blood T cell repertoires in COVID-19 (dated by TCRdb to between 2020 and 2021). Broadly, across the study: The collaborator samples originated in the United States, Italy and Spain and spanned the acute and convalescent phases of COVID-19. The material from the prospective study consisted of cDNA or gDNA derived from T cells, B-cell-depleted T cells, or PBMCs. The dataset comprised deeply sampled blood TCRbeta repertoires from subjects exposed to, actively infected with, or recovered from COVID-19. The repertoires were made available in a free public database intended to serve as a resource for research on the immune response to SARS-CoV-2. The samples were drawn from two sources: the first 160 participants of the ongoing ImmuneRACE study, and approximately 1,300 subjects contributed by 6 global collaborators. Nearly every sample came with metadata listing a de-identified subject ID, COVID-19 status, age in years and sex. Where available, HLA class I and class II types were obtained from metadata supplied by the sample provider rather than from assay-based typing.

Overall study results and their limits: How much clinical and demographic metadata was included differed by source and by participant, and the metadata was provided uncurated.

Enrolling through a virtual design, the prospective study's participants ranged in age from roughly 18 to 95 years and lived across roughly 24 United States geographic areas. To assign participants to cohorts, the prospective study relied on clinical history that participants themselves reported in a screening survey and a study questionnaire. Recovered participants in ImmuneRACE Cohort 3 were defined as having two consecutive negative NP/OP PCR tests, clearance from a healthcare professional, or resolution of symptoms. In the prospective study, whole blood, serum and a nasopharyngeal or oropharyngeal swab were collected from each participant by mobile phlebotomists. Participants in the prospective study had the option to provide additional blood draws and questionnaires over a roughly 2-month period. Before DNA extraction, prospective study blood samples were shipped either frozen or at room temperature.

Comments on this clone: The specificity of this receptor is unknown. One base away there is no much larger clone; base qualities are not given.

The immunoSEQ Assay, a bias-controlled multiplex PCR, was used to amplify TCRbeta CDR3 regions from genomic DNA. Per the source publication's procedure: The number of nucleated cells in each sample was estimated from the amplification of reference gene primers within the assay. To quantify the absolute abundance of each unique TCRbeta CDR3 rearrangement, sequence reads were collapsed and filtered. For each sample, productive Simpson clonality was calculated by taking the square root of Simpson's diversity index across productive rearrangements. Imported from immuneACCESS, the table was reduced by TCRdb to in-frame sequences with V and J called. These copies leave out some clones; in studies compared against another copy, an unresolved V gene accounts for under half, and the cause of the remainder is not known. V and J calls and clone size are copied from that table; D and trimming were computed from the DNA. The sample records about 370,000 clones, roughly nine tenths of which are singletons. The top ten hold 1% of the sample.

The specimen was PBMCs or T cells enriched from blood (not recorded which). This receptor was taken from a young man who had recovered from COVID-19.

The CDR3 is CASSGTTGSSYNEQFF. The sequenced DNA: TGTGCCAGCAGTGGTACGACAGGGAGCTCCTACAATGAGCAGTTCTTC. In this chain, TRBV25-1 is recombined with TRBJ2-1, with 7 middle bases fitting TRBD1. Its CDR3 holds 16 amino acids, cysteine through phenylalanine. Here the CDR3 DNA is all that survives: 48 bases in frame from base 1. CDR1 is given as MGHDK and CDR2 as SYGVNS, both from the germline V gene. V is pruned by 4 bases and J by 0 bases, leaving 6 bases of the junction without a gene match.